A single sample is the source of the 19 T cell receptor beta chains below, sequenced in a study of T cell responses to AZD1222 COVID-19 vaccine. Only in-frame clones appear in the TCRdb table, and some are missing; sequencing was by immunoSEQ multiplex PCR. This sample has 150,000 to 200,000 clones, with 92% found just once. This sample comprised peripheral blood, obtained 28 days after the second AZD1222 dose. The receptors were gathered from an adult who received the AZD1222 COVID-19 vaccine.

The gene calls are TRBV2 and TRBJ1-3, with D possibly being TRBD1 (5 bases). The CDR3 sequence is 15 residues long. V was trimmed by 9 bases and J by 0 bases, leaving 15 bases between them. Germline values: CDR1 SNHLY, CDR2 FYNNEI. The CDR3 DNA follows: TGTGCCAGTCGGCGAGGGGATAGCTCTGGAAACACCATATATTTT. Translating gives CASRRGDSSGNTIYF. Full variable domain (rest looked up from reference TRBV2 and TRBJ1-3): EPEVTQTPSHQVTQMGQEVILRCVPISNHLYFYWYRQILGQKVEFLVSFYNNEISEKSEIFDDQFSVERPDGSNFTLKIRSTKLEDSAMYFCASRRGDSSGNTIYFGEGSWLTVV.

The gene calls are TRBV7-8 and TRBJ2-4, with 8 nucleotides matching TRBD1. V lost 5 bases to trimming and J lost 0 bases; unmatched junction nucleotides: 18. CDR3 length equals 20 residues. Germline CDR1 reads SGHVS; CDR2 reads FQNEAQ. CDR3 bases: TGTGCCAGCAGCCAAATCGCTATCAGGGGGCTCTATTTAGCCAAAAACATTCAGTACTTC. It codes for CASSQIAIRGLYLAKNIQYF.

There are a few counts of this clone. The chain has TRBV6-2 or TRBV6-3 and TRBJ2-7, with 8 nucleotides matching TRBD2. Trimming took 1 base from V and 0 from J; bases not matched to a gene: 5. The length of the CDR3 is 16 residues. Germline-derived CDR1 and CDR2 are MNHEY and SVGEGT. The CDR3 coding sequence is TGTGCCAGCAGTTACTTGCCGGGACTAGTCTCCTACGAGCAGTACTTC. Protein product: CASSYLPGLVSYEQYF.

This clone has only one observation. In DNA form, the CDR3 reads TGTGCCAGCAGCTTGGTGGAGTATGGAGATACGCAGTATTTT. This sequence encodes CASSLVEYGDTQYF. The chain uses TRBV5-4 and TRBJ2-3; D is uncertain. The V end lost 0 bases, the J end lost 5 bases, and 10 bases lay between the germline ends. The CDR3 runs 14 residues. Per germline, CDR1 SGHNT and CDR2 YYREEE (reference sequence).

This clone was counted only a few times. Additional DNA sequences in this sample encode the identical CDR3. In DNA form, the CDR3 reads TGTGCCAGCAGCTTAGGCGGTTCTAACTATGGCTACACCTTC. It yields the protein CASSLGGSNYGYTF. This chain links TRBV7-2 with TRBJ1-2; the D is unclear. Germline V gene lookup returns CDR1 SGHTA and CDR2 FQGNSA. The CDR3 extends over 14 amino acids. Trimming took 1 base from V and 0 from J, leaving 6 bases between them.

The chain has TRBV19 and TRBJ1-2; possibly TRBD1 for D (6 bases). Per germline, CDR1 LNHDA and CDR2 SQIVND (reference sequence). CDR3 length: 15 residues. The germline V and J ends were trimmed by 9 bases and 2 bases, with 19 bases remaining between them. The CDR3 spells CASPRETGSNYGYTF. Here the CDR3 DNA reads TGTGCCAGCCCAAGGGAGACAGGATCCAACTATGGCTACACCTTC.

The J gene is TRBJ1-1, the V gene TRBV27, with D maybe TRBD1 (6 bases). Trimming removed 3 bases at V and 3 bases at J, with 11 bases between. The CDR3 is 14 amino acids. In germline, CDR1 is MNHEY, CDR2 SMNVEV (reference sequence). DNA of the CDR3: TGTGCCAGCAGTTTGGGGGGGCGATACACTGAAGCTTTCTTT. Protein sequence: CASSLGGRYTEAFF.

The chain is built from TRBV15 and TRBJ1-6; 7 bases match TRBD1. V lost 3 bases and J lost 0; bases outside the gene matches: 8. This CDR3 is 18 amino acids long. Germline loops: CDR1 LNHNV, CDR2 YYDKDF (reference sequence). The CDR3 DNA sequence: TGTGCCACCAGCAGCCCCCAGGGGGGCGTCTCCTATAATTCACCCCTCCACTTT. Its translation: CATSSPQGGVSYNSPLHF.

V usage is TRBV3-1 (or the pseudogene TRBV3-2) and J usage is TRBJ1-6; no definite D call. Germline V lookup: CDR1 LGHDT, CDR2 YNNKEL (reference sequence). The CDR3 consists of 15 residues. V dropped 5 bases and J dropped 9 bases, with 17 bases sitting between them. Written as DNA, the CDR3 is TGTGCCAGCAGCACTACCGGGAGCGCGGGTTCACCCCTCCACTTT. It is translated as CASSTTGSAGSPLHF.

This chain links TRBV3-1 (or the pseudogene TRBV3-2) with TRBJ1-1; unclear D gene. Looked up from germline, CDR1 is LGHDT and CDR2 is YNNKEL (reference sequence). V was cut by 4 bases and J by 8 bases, with 14 bases left in between. CDR3 length: 13 residues. The CDR3 reads CASSPGSRLEAFF. In DNA form, the CDR3 reads TGTGCCAGCAGCCCCGGGAGCCGTCTAGAAGCTTTCTTT.

The V and J genes are TRBV23-1 and TRBJ2-3; TRBD2 matches 10 bases. TRBV23-1 is annotated as an ORF whose role is uncertain. With 1 base clipped from V and 5 bases from J, the junction kept 6 bases outside the gene matches. This CDR3 has 16 residues. DNA for the CDR3: TGCGCCAGCAGTCAATTCCAGCGGGGGGGCCTAGATACGCAGTATTTT. It translates to CASSQFQRGGLDTQYF.

The chain uses TRBV4-1 and TRBJ2-5; D is ambiguous. Germline V lookup: CDR1 MGHRA, CDR2 YSYEKL. Trimming removed 0 bases at V and 9 bases at J, with 11 bases between. This CDR3 region has 13 residues. CDR3 residues: CASSQDWRLPQYF. As DNA, the CDR3 is TGCGCCAGCAGCCAAGACTGGCGCCTTCCCCAGTACTTC.

This clone has a single count. The chain joins TRBV5-1 to TRBJ1-1; a possible D gene is TRBD1 (5 bases). The CDR3 has 14 amino acids. Trimming shortened V by 2 bases and J by 1 base, and 9 bases separated the two germline ends. In germline, CDR1 is SGHRS, CDR2 YFSETQ. CDR3 in DNA: TGCGCCAGCAGCTTCGGACATTCGAACACTGAAGCTTTCTTT. Amino acids: CASSFGHSNTEAFF.

The J gene is TRBJ1-1, the V gene TRBV10-3; the match to TRBD1 covers 11 bases. Germline V CDR1 and CDR2: ENHRY, SYGVKD. The CDR3 has 12 residues. Trimming removed 9 bases from V and 5 bases from J; junction bases left unmatched: 2. CDR3 sequence (DNA): TGTGCCATAGGACAGGGGGCAACTGAAGCTTTCTTT. It specifies CAIGQGATEAFF.

The gene calls are TRBV7-9 and TRBJ1-1, with TRBD1 as a possible D gene (5 bases). Deletions cut 2 bases from V and 7 bases from J, with 14 bases between. Per germline, CDR1 SEHNR and CDR2 FQNEAQ (reference sequence). There are 14 residues in the CDR3. In DNA form, the CDR3 reads TGTGCCAGCAGCTTACTTCAGGGCCGCGGTGAAGCTTTCTTT. This gives the protein CASSLLQGRGEAFF.

This chain connects TRBV24-1 to TRBJ2-3; TRBD2 matches 8 bases. The length of the CDR3 is 20 residues. Germline trimming cut 0 bases from V and 3 bases from J; bases unmatched to any gene: 16. Germline CDR1 KGHDR, CDR2 SFDVKD. The CDR3 sequence is CATSDLPRASSGSSTDTQYF. The CDR3 bases are TGTGCCACCAGTGATTTGCCACGGGCGTCGAGCGGGAGTTCGACAGATACGCAGTATTTT.

The V call is TRBV6-5, the J call TRBJ2-5, with TRBD1 identical over 7 bases. There are 13 residues in the CDR3. V dropped 9 bases and J dropped 5; count of bases not matched to a gene: 9. Germline V lookup: CDR1 MNHEY, CDR2 SVGAGI. Here the CDR3 DNA reads TGTGCCAGTAACAGGGGTGACTGGGAGACCCAGTACTTC. It translates to CASNRGDWETQYF.

The chain links TRBV5-5 to TRBJ2-1; perhaps TRBD2 as D (6 bases). V dropped 2 bases and J dropped 0 bases, with 9 bases sitting between them. This CDR3 is built from 15 residues. Looked up from germline, CDR1 is SGHKS and CDR2 is YYEKEE (reference sequence). The CDR3 here is CASSFLGLSYNEQFF. Written as DNA, the CDR3 is TGTGCCAGCAGCTTTTTGGGACTCTCCTACAATGAGCAGTTCTTC. The complete variable domain, with remaining parts taken from reference TRBV5-5 and TRBJ2-1, reads DAGVTQSPTHLIKTRGQQVTLRCSPISGHKSVSWYQQVLGQGPQFIFQYYEKEERGRGNFPDRFSARQFPNYSSELNVNALLLGDSALYLCASSFLGLSYNEQFFGPGTRLTVL.

V and J are TRBV2 and TRBJ1-1; D not resolved. This CDR3 region has 13 residues. Trimming took 4 bases from V and 8 from J, leaving 14 bases between them. In germline, CDR1 is SNHLY, CDR2 FYNNEI. The CDR3 loop reads CASSVFSGTEAFF. The CDR3 DNA follows: TGTGCCAGCAGTGTTTTTTCAGGAACCGAAGCTTTCTTT.